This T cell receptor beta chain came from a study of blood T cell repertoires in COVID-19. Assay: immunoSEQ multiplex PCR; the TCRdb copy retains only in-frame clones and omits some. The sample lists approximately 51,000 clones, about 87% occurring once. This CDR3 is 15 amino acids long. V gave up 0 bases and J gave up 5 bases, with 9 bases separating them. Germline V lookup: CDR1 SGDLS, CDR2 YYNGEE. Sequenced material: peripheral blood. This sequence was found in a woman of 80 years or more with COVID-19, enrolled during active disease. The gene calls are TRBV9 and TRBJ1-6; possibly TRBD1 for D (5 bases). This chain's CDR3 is CASSVDGGNNSPLHF. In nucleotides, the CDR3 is TGTGCCAGCAGCGTAGACGGGGGGAATAATTCACCCCTCCACTTT.